This TCR beta chain was sequenced during a study of T-cell reconstitution after alpha-beta-depleted transplantation in children. Study-wide results and limits: T-cell numbers and diversity one year post-transplant derived largely from freshly generated T cells. Elevated TCRbeta diversity at day 60 was traced, in some patients, to surviving recipient T cells and thymic progenitors. Reports say that about two months after transplant, the alpha-beta T cells came out of several hundred graft clones that had expanded.

This clonotype was recorded many times. Its antigen is as yet unknown. A TCRbeta library incorporating unique molecular identifiers was prepared. One entry per CDR3 protein, called by TCRdb with MiXCR from the PCR reads. This repertoire shows approximately 1,000,000 distinct CDR3 sequences, about 30% found once; its top ten account for roughly 27%. V lost 3 bases to trimming and J lost 4 bases; unmatched junction nucleotides: 3. Germline CDR1 SGHTA, CDR2 FQGNSA. This CDR3 has 15 residues. The chain is built from TRBV7-2 and TRBJ2-1, with 10 nucleotides matching TRBD1. This clonotype was obtained from a boy less than two years old who had a stem cell transplant for SCID, so the T cells may come from the graft donor. The material was PBMCs, mostly from graft donor cells, obtained 360 days after TCRalphabeta/CD19-depleted stem cell transplant. DNA for the CDR3: TGTGCCAGCAGCTTCCTGGGACAGGGGTACAATGAGCAGTTCTTC. Translated, it gives CASSFLGQGYNEQFF.